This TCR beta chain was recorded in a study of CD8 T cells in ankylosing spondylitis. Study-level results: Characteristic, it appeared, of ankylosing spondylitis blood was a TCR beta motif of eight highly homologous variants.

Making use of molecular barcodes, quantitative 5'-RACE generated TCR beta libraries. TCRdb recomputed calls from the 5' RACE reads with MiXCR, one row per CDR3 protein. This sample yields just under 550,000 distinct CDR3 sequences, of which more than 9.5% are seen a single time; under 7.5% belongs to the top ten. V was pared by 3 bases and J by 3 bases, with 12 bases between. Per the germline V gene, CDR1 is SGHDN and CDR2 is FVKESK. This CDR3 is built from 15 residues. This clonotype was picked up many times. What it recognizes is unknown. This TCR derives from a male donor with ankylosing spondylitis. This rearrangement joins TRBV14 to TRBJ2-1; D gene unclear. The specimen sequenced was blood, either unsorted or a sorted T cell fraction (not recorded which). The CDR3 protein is CASSQEGSRYNEQFF. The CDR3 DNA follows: TGTGCCAGCAGCCAGGAAGGATCCCGCTACAATGAGCAGTTCTTC.